These T cell receptor beta chains were read from a single sample in a study of blood T cell repertoires in COVID-19. Profiled with immunoSEQ multiplex PCR; TCRdb holds only in-frame clones, not every one. The table has some 58,000 clones, just over 85% seen once. Sequenced: peripheral blood. The receptors originated from a man aged 35 to 55 with acute or convalescent COVID-19. Both conserved end residues are part of each CDR3. The D gene is left open where the match is weak. For some rows the clone size is stated as once, few or many, or as a class when expanded; others skip it.

V	J	size	D	DNA	CDR3
TRBV11-2	TRBJ1-2	-	-	TGTGCCAGCAGCTCCGACCCCCAGGATGGCTACACCTTC	CASSSDPQDGYTF
TRBV24-1	TRBJ1-2	-	TRBD1	TGTGCCACCAGTGATGGGTGGGACAGGGGGCGCCTGAGCTATGGCTACACCTTC	CATSDGWDRGRLSYGYTF
TRBV6-5	TRBJ1-5	-	-	TGTGCCAGCTCTTTTAGGGGGCAGCCCCAGCATTTT	CASSFRGQPQHF
TRBV11-2	TRBJ2-3	once	-	TGTGCCAGCAGCTTAGAGGTAGGCACAGATACGCAGTATTTT	CASSLEVGTDTQYF
TRBV2	TRBJ2-2	-	-	TGTGCCAGCAGACAGGGGACTGGGAACACCGGGGAGCTGTTTTTT	CASRQGTGNTGELFF
TRBV14	TRBJ2-7	few	TRBD2	TGTGCCAGCAGCCCAGGACTAGCTAGGGATCCCCATTACGAGCAGTACTTC	CASSPGLARDPHYEQYF
TRBV5-1	TRBJ2-1	-	TRBD1	TGCGCCAGCAGCCTCTCAGAGACAGGGATCGATGAGCAGTTCTTC	CASSLSETGIDEQFF
TRBV6-5	TRBJ2-5	-	TRBD2	TGTGCCAGCAGTTACCGCGGGGGGGCCGCAGAGACCCAGTACTTC	CASSYRGGAAETQYF
TRBV3-1/TRBV3-2	TRBJ1-2	-	-	TGTGCCAGCAGCCTTCGCGACAGCATATATGGCTACACCTTC	CASSLRDSIYGYTF
TRBV29-1	TRBJ1-2	-	-	TGCAGCGTTGACACTCCAAACTATGGCTACACCTTC	CSVDTPNYGYTF
TRBV24-1	TRBJ1-1	-	-	TGTGCCACCACGGCCCGGGGGATGACTGAAGCTTTCTTT	CATTARGMTEAFF
TRBV7-3	TRBJ2-3	-	TRBD2	TGTGCCAGCAGCGGTAGCGGGGGGAGCACAGATACGCAGTATTTT	CASSGSGGSTDTQYF
TRBV2	TRBJ1-1	-	TRBD1	TGTGCCAGCAGGCCAACAGGGGCGCCTGGGACTGAAGCTTTCTTT	CASRPTGAPGTEAFF
TRBV18	TRBJ2-6	-	TRBD1	TGTGCCAGCTCACCTAAACGGACAGGGGAAATCTCTGGGGCCAACGTCCTGACTTTC	CASSPKRTGEISGANVLTF
TRBV12-5	TRBJ2-1	once	-	TGTGCTAGTGGTCCTGACAGACTTGAGCAGTTCTTC	CASGPDRLEQFF
TRBV6-5	TRBJ1-1	-	-	TGTGCCAGCAGGATAAGGGGGAACACTGAAGCTTTCTTT	CASRIRGNTEAFF
TRBV19	TRBJ1-1	few	TRBD1	TGTGCCAGTAAGGAGGACAGGGGTGTCACTGAAGCTTTCTTT	CASKEDRGVTEAFF
TRBV11-2	TRBJ1-1	-	-	TGTGCCAGCAGCTCCAGACTGGCGAACACTGAAGCTTTCTTT	CASSSRLANTEAFF
TRBV9	TRBJ1-1	-	-	TGTGCCAGCAGCGTAGTGAAGGGGGCTGAAGCTTTCTTT	CASSVVKGAEAFF
TRBV24-1	TRBJ2-2	-	TRBD2	TGTGCCACCAGTGTGGGACTAGCGGGGATCACCGGGGAGCTGTTTTTT	CATSVGLAGITGELFF
TRBV28	TRBJ1-1	-	-	TGTGCCAGCAAGGGATGGAGAGGGGGGAACACTGAAGCTTTCTTT	CASKGWRGGNTEAFF
TRBV3-1/TRBV3-2	TRBJ1-2	-	-	TGTGCCAGCAGCCAAGCGAACAGCCTCCACTATGGCTACACCTTC	CASSQANSLHYGYTF
TRBV12-5	TRBJ1-6	-	-	TGTGCTAGTGGTTTGGAAACAGGGTTCGGTTCACCCCTCCACTTT	CASGLETGFGSPLHF
TRBV30	TRBJ2-6	-	TRBD1	TGTGCCTGGAGTAGGGACAGGGTTAGCTCTGGGGCCAACGTCCTGACTTTC	CAWSRDRVSSGANVLTF
TRBV5-1	TRBJ2-3	-	-	TGCGCCAGCAGCTCTCAAACTAGCCGGGTTGTGGATACGCAGTATTTT	CASSSQTSRVVDTQYF
TRBV9	TRBJ2-5	once	TRBD1	TGTGCCAGCAGCGTAGACAGGGGGACCCAGTACTTC	CASSVDRGTQYF
TRBV6-5	TRBJ2-2	-	-	TGTGCCAGCAGTTATAGAGGCGGGGAGCTGTTTTTT	CASSYRGGELFF
TRBV18	TRBJ2-5	-	TRBD1	TGTGCCAGCTCGACCGGGACAGGGGGCGCGACCCAGTACTTC	CASSTGTGGATQYF
TRBV7-8	TRBJ1-1	few	TRBD1	TGTGCCAGCAGCTTAAAACCCACAGGGGCGGGGACTGAAGCTTTCTTT	CASSLKPTGAGTEAFF
TRBV12-3/TRBV12-4	TRBJ1-6	-	TRBD1	TGTGCCAGCACCGGGACAGGGGATTCACCCCTCCACTTT	CASTGTGDSPLHF
TRBV27	TRBJ1-2	-	TRBD1	TGTGCCAGCAGTTTTAGGATGGGGACAGACAACTATGGCTACACCTTC	CASSFRMGTDNYGYTF
TRBV9	TRBJ2-7	-	-	TGTGCCAGCGGCGAGGGGACTTCCACCTACGAGCAGTACTTC	CASGEGTSTYEQYF
TRBV24-1	TRBJ1-1	-	-	TGTGCCACCAGTGATTTCGAGAAGAACACTGAAGCTTTCTTT	CATSDFEKNTEAFF
TRBV3-1/TRBV3-2	TRBJ1-5	few	-	TGTGCCAGCAGCCAAGATGAGGGAACCGGTCAGCCCCAGCATTTT	CASSQDEGTGQPQHF
TRBV10-3	TRBJ1-4	once	TRBD1	TGTGCCACGCGGACAGGGGATGAAAAACTGTTTTTT	CATRTGDEKLFF